What follows describes a single T cell receptor (beta chain). Which antigen it targets is not known. No base quality values were provided; no much bigger clone lies one nucleotide off. TCRbeta CDR3 regions were amplified from genomic DNA by means of the immunoSEQ Assay, a bias-controlled multiplex PCR. The authors' analysis ran thus. The number of nucleated cells in each sample was estimated from the amplification of reference gene primers within the assay. Sequence reads were collapsed and filtered to measure the absolute abundance of every unique TCRbeta CDR3 rearrangement. For each sample, productive Simpson clonality was calculated by taking the square root of Simpson's diversity index across productive rearrangements. Entries here come from immuneACCESS through TCRdb and include only in-frame sequences with V and J called. Some clones fail to appear in such tables; in the studies checked, an unresolved V gene covers under half of the shortfall, and the cause of the remainder is unknown. That table is the source of V, J and clone size, and D and trimming were worked out from the DNA. Within this sample are around 180,000 clones, with 88% of them counted one time only. The ten largest clones capture roughly 4.2% of the sample.

The data derive from a study of blood T cell repertoires in COVID-19 (dated by TCRdb to the early 2020s). Regarding the research as a whole: Samples from collaborators originated in the United States, Italy and Spain and spanned both the acute and convalescent phases of COVID-19. The prospective study material was composed of cDNA or gDNA derived from T cells, B-cell-depleted T cells, or PBMCs. Subjects who had been exposed to COVID-19, were actively infected with it, or had recovered from it provided the deeply sampled blood TCRbeta repertoires that made up the dataset. The repertoires were released in a freely available public database meant as a resource for research on the immune response to SARS-CoV-2. Samples were obtained from the ongoing ImmuneRACE study (first 160 participants) and from over 1,000 subjects provided by 6 global collaborators. A de-identified subject ID, COVID-19 status, age in years and sex were almost always included in the sample metadata. Where available, HLA class I and class II types were taken from metadata supplied by the sample provider and were not determined by assay-based typing.

Each collaborating institution followed its own protocols to collect whole blood in K2EDTA tubes. For TCRbeta analysis, collaborators shipped samples as frozen whole blood, isolated PBMCs, or DNA extracted from either of those sample types. Paper-wide results and their limitations: Clinical and demographic metadata were provided uncurated, with the amount varying by source and participant.

Sequenced sample: peripheral blood. This clonotype was sampled from a woman aged 30 to 39 with acute or convalescent COVID-19.

The CDR3 corresponds to CASKVTLNTEAFF. The DNA sequence is TGTGCCAGCAAAGTCACACTGAACACTGAAGCTTTCTTT. The rearranged chain carries TRBV6-5 and TRBJ1-1; confidence is insufficient to name the D gene. The germline V gene provides CDR1 MNHEY and CDR2 SVGAGI. Its CDR3 holds 13 amino acids, cysteine through phenylalanine. Left in the record is the CDR3 DNA by itself, 39 bases read in frame from the first base. V loses 7 bases, J loses 0 bases, and the germline ends lie 9 bases apart.